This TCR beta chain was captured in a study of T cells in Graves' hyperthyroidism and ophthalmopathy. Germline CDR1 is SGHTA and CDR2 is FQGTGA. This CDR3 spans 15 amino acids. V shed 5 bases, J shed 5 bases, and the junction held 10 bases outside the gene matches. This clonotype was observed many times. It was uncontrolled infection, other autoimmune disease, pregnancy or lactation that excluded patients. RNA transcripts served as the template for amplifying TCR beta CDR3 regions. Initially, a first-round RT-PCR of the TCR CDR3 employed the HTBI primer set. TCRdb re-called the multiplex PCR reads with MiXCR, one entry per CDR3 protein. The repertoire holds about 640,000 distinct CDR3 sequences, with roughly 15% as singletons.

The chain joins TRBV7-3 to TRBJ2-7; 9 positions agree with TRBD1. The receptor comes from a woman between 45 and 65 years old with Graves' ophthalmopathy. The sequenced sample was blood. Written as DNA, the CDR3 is TGTGCCAGCAGCCCCGGACAGGGGAGAGGGAACGAGCAGTACTTC. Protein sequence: CASSPGQGRGNEQYF.